This entry concerns a single TCR beta chain. Its cognate antigen has yet to be identified. No base-level quality is on record; no much larger clone is a single base apart. The donors were roughly 39 Caucasian individuals from Russia, aged 6 to 90 years, who were systemically healthy. Around 10 milliliters of peripheral blood were drawn from each donor into EDTA-treated Vacutainer tubes. Ficoll-Paque density-gradient centrifugation was used to isolate PBMCs, with at least 6.5 million per sample. Trizol reagent was used to extract total RNA from PBMCs, with at least 6 micrograms per sample. Naive CD45RAhigh/CD27high T cell percentages were measured by flow cytometry on a PBMC aliquot from every donor. This record comes from a study of blood T cells in healthy people across ages (dated by TCRdb to between 2014 and 2017). Context from the whole study: In model experiments, roughly one uniquely barcoded TCR beta cDNA molecule per two T cells was captured by template switching. Using deep sequencing normalized with unique cDNA molecular identifiers, the study measured how TCR beta repertoire diversity changes with age. Donors were grouped into four age groups: young (average roughly 17 years), middle-aged (roughly 38), aged (62) and long-lived (82). Donors of different ages were randomly distributed across sequencing lanes to avoid experimental bias. The study analyzed two additional independent replicas of 1 million unique cDNA reads from the same blood draw for two donors, one aged 18 to 29 and one aged 80 or older. Here is what the overall study found, with its caveats: The percentage of naive T cells measured by flow cytometry correlated strongly with observed TCR beta diversity. Estimates of total diversity based on one million sequenced T cells were considered lower bounds and underestimates. Because the CMV infection status of the donors was unknown, age-related changes in expanded clonotypes may potentially have been confounded. Observed TCR beta diversity per million T cells fell roughly linearly with age, and a significant reduction was already apparent by age about 36. Since profiling was done on bulk unsorted PBMCs, naive and antigen-experienced compartments could not be conclusively compared. Compared with the aged group, the long-lived group had more naive CD4+ T cells, fewer expanded clones and increased TCR diversity, a pattern suggesting age selection.

Including the terminal cysteine and phenylalanine, the CDR3 comprises 15 residues. Solely the CDR3 DNA is kept, with 45 bases framed from the first base. The germline V gene (reference sequence) supplies CDR1 SEHNR and CDR2 FQNEAQ. Trimming takes 2 bases from V and 2 bases from J, and the germline ends sit 7 bases apart. The method was 5' RACE. TCRdb records Illumina HiSeq 2500 as the sequencer. A second PCR of 7 to 11 cycles was performed with a sample-barcoded 5' primer and a J-beta primer mix. Each TCR beta cDNA molecule received a unique molecular identifier from a template-switch 5' adaptor carrying 12 random nucleotides. Each sample yielded at least 2.5 million CDR3-containing paired-end reads. All of the RNA was converted into first-strand cDNA using the Mint cDNA synthesis kit, with a TRBC-specific oligonucleotide serving as the primer. Following uracil-DNA glycosylase treatment, a first 18-cycle PCR with universal primers M1SS and BC2_uni_R was performed on all cDNA. As for how the authors treated the data: Normalization of each sample was performed by random selection of 1 million high-quality reads, each carrying a distinct molecular identifier. Instead of being binned into consensus sequences, reads with shared molecular identifiers were discarded. MiTCR, run with a Q25 quality threshold and the strictest error-elimination algorithm, handled CDR3 identification, clonotype clustering and error correction. Lower-bound total TCR beta diversity was estimated with a nonparametric unseen species model using Euler transformation. TCRdb took the public reads, trimmed them with fastp at Q25, ran MiXCR for clone calling and kept in-frame beta chains. Every entry covers one CDR3 protein and lists the most common genes and DNA from its rows. The V and J calls shown here were made by TCRdb, not taken from the authors' results. This sample comprises around 1,500,000 distinct CDR3 sequences, roughly 40% of them detected only once. Of the sample, roughly 7.9% is held by the ten largest clones.

This clonotype was obtained from a woman younger than 30 in good health. Sequenced input: blood. The V gene is TRBV7-9 and the J gene is TRBJ2-6; there is no confident call for the D gene. The nucleotides read TGTGCCAGCAGCTTAACCCAGGCTGGGGCCAACGTCCTGACTTTC. Its translation is CASSLTQAGANVLTF.